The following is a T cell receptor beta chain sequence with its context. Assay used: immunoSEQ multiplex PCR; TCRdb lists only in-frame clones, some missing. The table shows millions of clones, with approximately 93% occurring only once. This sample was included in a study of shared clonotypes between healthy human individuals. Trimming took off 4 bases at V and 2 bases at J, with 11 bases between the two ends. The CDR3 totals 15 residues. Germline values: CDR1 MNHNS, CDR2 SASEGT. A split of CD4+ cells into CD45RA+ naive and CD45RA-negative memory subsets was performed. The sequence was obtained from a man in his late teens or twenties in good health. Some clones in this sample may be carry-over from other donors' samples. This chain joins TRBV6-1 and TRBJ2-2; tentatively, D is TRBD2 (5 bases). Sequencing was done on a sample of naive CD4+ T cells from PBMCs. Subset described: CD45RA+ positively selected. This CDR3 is CASSGRNGNTGELFF. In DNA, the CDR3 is TGTGCCAGCAGTGGGAGGAACGGTAACACCGGGGAGCTGTTTTTT.